This T cell receptor beta chain was captured in a study of shared clonotypes between healthy human individuals. Findings of the study overall: Clonotype sharing across a few donors was observed for about 4.8% of naive CD4 clonotypes. Rarefaction exposed incomplete sorted-subset sequencing despite large depth.

Germline-derived CDR1 and CDR2 are MGHRA and YSYEKL. V lost 4 bases, J lost 3 bases, and 8 bases stayed unmatched. This CDR3 comprises 15 residues. Clones were read by immunoSEQ multiplex PCR, and TCRdb kept only the in-frame ones, dropping some. The sample shows roughly 890,000 clones, roughly 92% of them seen only once. Note on this clone: Antigen unknown.

The naive CD8 subset, CD45RO-negative cells positively selected for CCR7, excluded terminally differentiated effector memory CD45RA+ cells. The TCR was taken from a man aged 25-40 years in good health. Source material: naive CD8+ T cells sorted from blood. This rearrangement joins TRBV4-1 to TRBJ2-7; TRBD2 matches at 8 bases. The CDR3 sequence is CASSPERESYYEQYF. DNA for the CDR3: TGCGCCAGCAGCCCCGAGCGGGAGTCATACTACGAGCAGTACTTC.